This T cell receptor beta chain is drawn from a study of T-cell reconstitution after alpha-beta-depleted transplantation in children (TCRdb year 2016). Study-wide context: T-cell immune reconstitution after TCRalphabeta/CD19-depleted allogeneic hematopoietic cell transplantation in children was quantitatively tracked in the study by means of TCR repertoire profiling. The paper as a whole reports these results and caveats: The apparently early recovery of alphabetaT-cell counts about two months after transplant reportedly depended on only several hundred rapidly expanded clones that came from non-depleted graft cells. The frequencies of hyperexpanded clones fell over the following months, and after one year, T-cell counts and TCRbeta diversity were mostly attributed to newly produced T cells. In some patients, the high TCRbeta diversity seen at day 60 was put down to recipient T cells and intrathymic progenitors that had survived conditioning.

This clonotype appeared many times. The target of this receptor is not known. The input lacks base qualities; no much larger clone sits a single base away. The treatment or condition label of this sample denotes: allogeneic hematopoietic cell transplantation with graft depleted of TCRalphabeta T cells and CD19 B cells. Transplant recipients were children who received TCRalphabeta/CD19-depleted allogeneic hematopoietic cell grafts. Libraries were made using PCR. These reads were obtained on an Illumina HiSeq 2500. To normalize quantification of the TCRbeta repertoire, the TCR libraries were built with molecular barcoding that relied on unique molecular identifiers. TCRdb cleaned the public reads at Q25 with fastp, built clones with MiXCR and kept in-frame beta chains. Identical CDR3 protein sequences are pooled into one entry, listed with their most common genes and DNA. The sample includes 200,000 to 250,000 distinct CDR3 sequences, with just under 8.5% observed a single time. The top ten constitute about 6.4% of the sample.

This sample comprised PBMCs, mostly from graft donor cells, obtained 180 days after TCRalphabeta/CD19-depleted stem cell transplant. The TCR originated in a male patient between 5 and 17 years old who had a stem cell transplant for acute lymphoblastic leukemia, so the T cells may come from the graft donor.

The CDR3 region: CASSQDFPGLSIAFF. The sequenced DNA is TGCGCCAGCAGCCAAGATTTTCCAGGGCTCTCGATAGCTTTCTTT. The sequence is built from TRBV4-3 and TRBJ1-1, with TRBD1 perhaps the D gene, on 5 matching bases. The CDR3 contains 15 residues, cysteine and phenylalanine counted. Only CDR3 DNA is held: 45 bases, read in frame from base 1. Reading the germline V gene gives CDR1 LGHNA and CDR2 YSLEER. V drops 0 bases and J drops 10 bases, leaving 18 bases in between.